A selection of T cell receptor beta chains follows, all from one sample in a study of shared clonotypes between healthy human individuals. The assay was immunoSEQ multiplex PCR, and TCRdb's table has in-frame clones only and misses some. In the table there are about 2.3 million clones, under 95% of which are singletons. The sequencing input was naive CD4+ T cells from PBMCs. The receptor set was obtained from a man between 18 and 29 years old in good health. Some clones in this sample may be carry-over from other donors' samples. Both conserved end residues are part of each CDR3. Each record gives: J gene, V gene, CDR3 protein.

TRBJ1-2,TRBV10-3,CAISGGYYGYTF
TRBJ1-2,TRBV4-2,CASRPGTKGYTF
TRBJ1-6,TRBV30,CAWRILGSPLHF
TRBJ1-2,TRBV5-1,CASKSEGVMYGYTF
TRBJ1-6,TRBV5-4,CASSLDGDNSPLHF
TRBJ2-5,TRBV9,CASSVGGQGIGETQYF
TRBJ1-2,TRBV28,CASSGQGGRRYGYTF
TRBJ2-2,TRBV6-5,CASSYPYRTGELFF
TRBJ2-1,TRBV7-3,CASSPSREVGGEQFF
TRBJ2-3,TRBV7-3,CASSLGGGPDTQYF
TRBJ1-2,TRBV2,CASTGTGEYGYTF
TRBJ2-1,TRBV28,CASSSYNEQFF
TRBJ2-2,TRBV30,CAWRGTGHGELFF
TRBJ2-1,TRBV5-4,CASSLWLAPDNEQFF
TRBJ2-5,TRBV5-8,CASSYDRGRETQYF
TRBJ1-5,TRBV15,CATSRQGQPWMLRNQPQHF
TRBJ2-3,TRBV6-5,CASSSPAYNTDTQYF
TRBJ2-7,TRBV20-1,CSGQAAPGQYF
TRBJ2-1,TRBV25-1,CASSGFSGRVFF
TRBJ2-2,TRBV9,CASSTGTGQFNTGELFF
TRBJ2-1,TRBV29-1,CSVASSGMRSYNEQFF
TRBJ1-4,TRBV29-1,CSVQDGAGLDEKLFF
TRBJ1-2,TRBV7-8,CASSLTGRSHYGYTF
TRBJ2-7,TRBV6-5,CASSYSFVGETYEQYF
TRBJ1-4,TRBV15,CATSRVRRGLSSTNEKLFF
TRBJ2-1,TRBV5-6,CASSLVGSNEQFF
TRBJ1-5,TRBV9,CASSVDSSHQPQHF
TRBJ1-2,TRBV27,CASSLSWQTNYGYTF
TRBJ1-5,TRBV7-9,CASSLPDQPQHF
TRBJ2-1,TRBV29-1,CSVRTSGPYNEQFF
TRBJ2-5,TRBV7-6,CASSLLEAYQETQYF
TRBJ2-1,TRBV6-1,CASSGGQGRNEQFF